These 5 T cell receptor beta chains were all obtained from the same sample, sequenced in a study of OX40 agonist ivuxolimab in advanced cancers. This table comes from immunoSEQ multiplex PCR, and its TCRdb copy is limited to in-frame clones, with some not included. Of some 40,000 clones in the sample, about 90% are singletons; the top ten hold about 28%. The sequencing here drew on CD4+ or CD8+ T cells sorted from blood, taken in a trial of the OX40 agonist ivuxolimab. The receptor source for this set is an adult with an advanced solid tumor such as melanoma, head and neck, liver or kidney cancer.

The CDR3 DNA is TGTGCCAGCAGTTCGTGGGAGGGGGATACGCAGTATTTT. Amino acids: CASSSWEGDTQYF. V and J are TRBV6-5 and TRBJ2-3; 7 positions match TRBD2. CDR1 is MNHEY, CDR2 SVGAGI, per germline. This CDR3 contains 13 residues. Trimming at V came to 4 bases and at J to 6 bases, leaving 4 bases not matched to a gene.

The chain joins TRBV5-6 to TRBJ2-1; D is uncertain. Germline CDR1 and CDR2: SGHDT and YYEEEE. The V and J ends lost 0 bases and 9 bases respectively, with 7 bases between them. The CDR3 contains 12 residues. The CDR3 protein is CASSLGASEQFF. The CDR3 region has the DNA TGTGCCAGCAGCTTGGGGGCCAGTGAGCAGTTCTTC.

J is TRBJ2-2 and V is TRBV27, with 10 bases aligning to TRBD2. V trimming: 3 bases; J trimming: 6 bases; junction bases outside the gene matches: 22. Looked up from germline, CDR1 is MNHEY and CDR2 is SMNVEV (reference sequence). The CDR3 consists of 21 residues. As DNA, the CDR3 is TGTGCCAGCAGTTTTCGACGCGTTGTCTCTAGCGGGAGAGGGAGGGCCGGGGAGCTGTTTTTT. Translated: CASSFRRVVSSGRGRAGELFF.

This chain joins TRBV5-4 and TRBJ2-7; 7 bases agree with TRBD2. Germline V gene data show CDR1 as SGHNT and CDR2 as YYREEE (reference sequence). The CDR3 covers 13 residues. Unmatched junction bases numbered 5, after V lost 5 bases and J lost 3 bases. The CDR3 region has the DNA TGTGCCAGCAGGCCGTGGGGGGGCTACGAGCAGTACTTC. It specifies CASRPWGGYEQYF.

The chain combines TRBV5-1 with TRBJ2-6; the match to TRBD1 covers 9 bases. Looked up from germline, CDR1 is SGHRS and CDR2 is YFSETQ. The CDR3 consists of 15 residues. Trimming removed 1 base from V and 11 bases from J; junction bases left unmatched: 7. CDR3 sequence reads: CASSLYRGLTDVLTF. The CDR3 nucleotides are TGCGCCAGCAGCTTGTACAGGGGGCTCACGGACGTCCTGACTTTC.